This TCR beta chain derives from a study of shared clonotypes between healthy human individuals. The overall study: Donors had three CD4 naive, three CD4 memory, two CD8 naive and one CD8 memory plate apiece.

Study-wide findings and caveats: On the whole, naive subsets had larger estimated richness than memory subsets had.

Details on this clone: What it binds is not known. In the same sample, other DNA sequences code for this CDR3.

CD45RO negativity and positive selection for CCR7 defined naive CD8 cells, a population that excluded terminally differentiated effector memory CD45RA+ cells. Each sample came from a Caucasian adult donor living in Nashville, Tennessee. Clones were read by immunoSEQ multiplex PCR, and TCRdb kept only the in-frame ones, dropping some. The table has more than 2 million clones, roughly 95% seen once. The CDR3 runs to 15 residues. CDR1 and CDR2 from the germline V gene are LGHNA and YSLEER. The junction had 1 base not matched to a gene; V was cut back by 4 bases and J by 4 bases. The rearrangement uses TRBV4-3 and TRBJ2-2; 12 positions agree with TRBD2. Sequenced sample: naive CD8+ T cells sorted from blood. The clonotype originates from a man aged 18 to 30 in good health. The chain's CDR3 is CASSPGLAGTGELFF. The CDR3 bases are TGCGCCAGCAGCCCGGGACTAGCGGGCACCGGGGAGCTGTTTTTT.